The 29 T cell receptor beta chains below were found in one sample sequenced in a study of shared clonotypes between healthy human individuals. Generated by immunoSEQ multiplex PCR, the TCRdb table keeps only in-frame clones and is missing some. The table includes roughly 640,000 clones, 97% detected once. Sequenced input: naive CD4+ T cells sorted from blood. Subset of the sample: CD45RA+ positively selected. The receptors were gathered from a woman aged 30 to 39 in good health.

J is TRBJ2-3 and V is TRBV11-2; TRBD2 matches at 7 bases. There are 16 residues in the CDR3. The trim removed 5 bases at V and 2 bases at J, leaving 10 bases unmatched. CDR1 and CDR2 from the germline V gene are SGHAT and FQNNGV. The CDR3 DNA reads TGTGCCAGCAGCCCCCTTGGGGGAGGGGCCACAGATACGCAGTATTTT. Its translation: CASSPLGGGATDTQYF.

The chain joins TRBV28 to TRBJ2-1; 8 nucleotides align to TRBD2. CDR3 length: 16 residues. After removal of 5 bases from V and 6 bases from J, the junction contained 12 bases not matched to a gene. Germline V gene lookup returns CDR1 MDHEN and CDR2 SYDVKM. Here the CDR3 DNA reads TGTGCCAGCAGTCCGGGGTGGGCGGGAGGTCGCAATGAGCAGTTCTTC. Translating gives CASSPGWAGGRNEQFF.

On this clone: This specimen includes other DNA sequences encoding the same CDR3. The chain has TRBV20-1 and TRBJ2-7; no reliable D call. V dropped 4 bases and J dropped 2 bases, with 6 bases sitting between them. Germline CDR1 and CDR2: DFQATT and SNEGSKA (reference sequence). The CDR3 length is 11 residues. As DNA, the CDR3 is TGCAGTGCTACACGGACCTACGAGCAGTACTTC. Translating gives CSATRTYEQYF.

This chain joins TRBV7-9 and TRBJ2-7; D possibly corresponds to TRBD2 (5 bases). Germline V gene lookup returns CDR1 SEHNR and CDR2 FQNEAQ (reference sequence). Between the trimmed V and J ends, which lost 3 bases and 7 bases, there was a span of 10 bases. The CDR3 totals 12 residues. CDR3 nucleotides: TGTGCCAGCAGCTTTACCCCGGGAGAGCAGTACTTC. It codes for CASSFTPGEQYF.

The chain's CDR3 is CASSQGRVIYGYTF. The CDR3 region has the DNA TGCGCCAGCAGCCAAGGAAGGGTTATATATGGCTACACCTTC. The chain combines TRBV4-1 with TRBJ1-2; no definite D call. The CDR3 has 14 residues. Per the germline V gene, CDR1 is MGHRA and CDR2 is YSYEKL. The V and J ends lost 1 base and 5 bases respectively, with 11 bases between them.

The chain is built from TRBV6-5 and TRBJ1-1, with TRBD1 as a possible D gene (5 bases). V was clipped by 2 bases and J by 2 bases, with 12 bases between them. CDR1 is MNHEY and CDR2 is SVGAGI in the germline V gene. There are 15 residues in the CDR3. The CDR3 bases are TGTGCCAGCAGTTACGGAGGGACGGTAAACACTGAAGCTTTCTTT. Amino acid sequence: CASSYGGTVNTEAFF.

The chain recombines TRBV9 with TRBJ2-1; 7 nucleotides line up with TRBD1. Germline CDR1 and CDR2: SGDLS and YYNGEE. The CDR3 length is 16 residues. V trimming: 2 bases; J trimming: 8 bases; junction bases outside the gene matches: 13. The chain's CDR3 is CASSVGPGGDGDEQFF. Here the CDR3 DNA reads TGTGCCAGCAGCGTGGGCCCAGGGGGAGACGGGGATGAGCAGTTCTTC.

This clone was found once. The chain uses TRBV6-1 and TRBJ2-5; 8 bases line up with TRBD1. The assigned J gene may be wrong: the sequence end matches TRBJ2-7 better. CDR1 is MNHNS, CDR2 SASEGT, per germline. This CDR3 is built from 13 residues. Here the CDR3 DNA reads TGTGCCAGCGAGGACAGGGATCTATTCGAGCAGTACTTC. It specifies CASEDRDLFEQYF.

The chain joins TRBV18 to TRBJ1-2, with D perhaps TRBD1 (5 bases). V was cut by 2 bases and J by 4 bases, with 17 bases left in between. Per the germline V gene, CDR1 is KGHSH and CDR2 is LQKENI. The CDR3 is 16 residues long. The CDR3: CASSPTPTGRAYGYTF. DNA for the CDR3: TGTGCCAGCTCACCAACTCCCACGGGACGCGCCTATGGCTACACCTTC.

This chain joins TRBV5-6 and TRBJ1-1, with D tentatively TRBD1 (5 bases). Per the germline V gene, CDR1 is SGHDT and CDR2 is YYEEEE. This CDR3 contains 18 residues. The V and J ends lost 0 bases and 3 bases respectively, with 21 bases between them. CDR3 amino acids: CASSLAGDGGREDTEAFF. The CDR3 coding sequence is TGTGCCAGCAGCTTGGCGGGGGACGGCGGGCGCGAGGACACTGAAGCTTTCTTT.

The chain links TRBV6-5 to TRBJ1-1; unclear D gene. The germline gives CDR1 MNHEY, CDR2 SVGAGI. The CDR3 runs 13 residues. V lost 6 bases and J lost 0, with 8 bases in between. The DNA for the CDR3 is TGTGCCAGCAGAATAAAGATGAACACTGAAGCTTTCTTT. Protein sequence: CASRIKMNTEAFF.

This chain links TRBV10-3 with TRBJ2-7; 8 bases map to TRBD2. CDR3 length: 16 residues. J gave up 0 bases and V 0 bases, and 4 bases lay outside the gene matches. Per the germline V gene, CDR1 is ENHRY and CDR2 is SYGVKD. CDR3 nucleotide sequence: TGTGCCATCAGTGAGTCTCTAAGCGGGAGCTCCTACGAGCAGTACTTC. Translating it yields CAISESLSGSSYEQYF.

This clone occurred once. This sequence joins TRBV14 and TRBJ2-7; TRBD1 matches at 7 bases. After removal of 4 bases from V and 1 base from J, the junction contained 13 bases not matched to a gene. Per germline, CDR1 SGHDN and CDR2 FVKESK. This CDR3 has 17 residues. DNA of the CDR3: TGTGCCAGCAGCCGAGGGGTTGGGACAGCGGATTCCTACGAGCAGTACTTC. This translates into CASSRGVGTADSYEQYF.

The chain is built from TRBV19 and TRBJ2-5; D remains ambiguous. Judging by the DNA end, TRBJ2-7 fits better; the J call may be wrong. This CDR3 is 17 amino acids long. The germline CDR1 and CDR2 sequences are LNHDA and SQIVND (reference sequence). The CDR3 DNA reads TGTGCCAGTAGTATTATAATCGGACGGCAAGGATCCTACGAGCAGTACTTC. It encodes CASSIIIGRQGSYEQYF.

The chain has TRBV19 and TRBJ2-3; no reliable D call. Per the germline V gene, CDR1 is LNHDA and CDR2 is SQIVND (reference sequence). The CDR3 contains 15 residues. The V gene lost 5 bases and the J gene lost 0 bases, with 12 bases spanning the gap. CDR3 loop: CASSGWAASTDTQYF. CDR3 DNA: TGTGCCAGTAGTGGTTGGGCGGCTAGCACAGATACGCAGTATTTT.

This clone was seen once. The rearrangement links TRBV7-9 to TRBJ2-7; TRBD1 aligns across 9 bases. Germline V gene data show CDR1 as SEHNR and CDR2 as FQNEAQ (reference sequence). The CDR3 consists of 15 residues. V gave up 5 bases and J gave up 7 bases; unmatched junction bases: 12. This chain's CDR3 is CASSKTGTGSREQYF. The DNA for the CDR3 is TGTGCCAGCAGCAAGACCGGGACAGGGTCGAGGGAGCAGTACTTC.

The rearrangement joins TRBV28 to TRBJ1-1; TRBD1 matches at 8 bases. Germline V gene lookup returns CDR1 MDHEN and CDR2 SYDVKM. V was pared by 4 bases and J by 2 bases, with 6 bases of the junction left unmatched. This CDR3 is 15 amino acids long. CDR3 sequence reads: CASSSGQGVNTEAFF. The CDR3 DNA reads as TGTGCCAGCAGTTCAGGACAGGGTGTAAACACTGAAGCTTTCTTT.

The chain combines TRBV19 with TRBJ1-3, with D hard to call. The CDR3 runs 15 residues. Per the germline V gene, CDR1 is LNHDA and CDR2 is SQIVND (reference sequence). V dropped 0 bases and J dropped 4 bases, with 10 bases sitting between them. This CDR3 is CASSIDLYGGNTIYF. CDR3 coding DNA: TGTGCCAGTAGTATAGATCTATACGGCGGAAACACCATATATTTT.

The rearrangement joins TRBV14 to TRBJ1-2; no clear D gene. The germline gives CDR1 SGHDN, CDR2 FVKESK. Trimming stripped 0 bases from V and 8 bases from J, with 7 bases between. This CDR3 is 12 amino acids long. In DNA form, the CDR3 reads TGTGCCAGCAGCCAAGATCGACGAGGCTACACCTTC. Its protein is CASSQDRRGYTF.

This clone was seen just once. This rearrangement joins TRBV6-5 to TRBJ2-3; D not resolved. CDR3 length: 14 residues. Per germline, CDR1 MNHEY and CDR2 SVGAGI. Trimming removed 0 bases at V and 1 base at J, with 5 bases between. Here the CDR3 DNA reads TGTGCCAGCAGTTACTCGGACCGCACAGATACGCAGTATTTT. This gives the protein CASSYSDRTDTQYF.

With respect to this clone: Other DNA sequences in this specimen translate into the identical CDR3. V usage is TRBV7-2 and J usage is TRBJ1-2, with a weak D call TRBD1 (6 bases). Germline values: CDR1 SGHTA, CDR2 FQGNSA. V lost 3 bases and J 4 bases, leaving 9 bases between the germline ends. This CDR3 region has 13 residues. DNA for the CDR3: TGTGCCAGCAGCTTCCAGGGGTCCTATGGCTACACCTTC. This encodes CASSFQGSYGYTF.

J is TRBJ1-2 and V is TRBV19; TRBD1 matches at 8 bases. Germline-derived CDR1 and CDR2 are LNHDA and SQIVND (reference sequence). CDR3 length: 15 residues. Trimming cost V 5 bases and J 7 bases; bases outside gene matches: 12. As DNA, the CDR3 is TGTGCCAGTAGTCTTCCTCTCACGGACAGGGCTGGCTACACCTTC. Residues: CASSLPLTDRAGYTF.

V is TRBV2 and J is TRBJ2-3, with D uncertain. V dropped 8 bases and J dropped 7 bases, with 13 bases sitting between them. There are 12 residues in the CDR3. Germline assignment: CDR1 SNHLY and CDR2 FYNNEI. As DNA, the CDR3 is TGTGCCAGCTTCCTGGAAGCCTATACGCAGTATTTT. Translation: CASFLEAYTQYF.

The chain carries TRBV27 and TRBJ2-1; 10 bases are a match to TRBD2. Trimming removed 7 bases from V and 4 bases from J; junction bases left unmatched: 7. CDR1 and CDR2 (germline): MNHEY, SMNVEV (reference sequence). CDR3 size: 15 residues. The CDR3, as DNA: TGTGCCAGCACCCCAATAGCGGGAGGTTACAATGAGCAGTTCTTC. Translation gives CASTPIAGGYNEQFF.

CDR3 nucleotide sequence: TGTGCCAGCCAACAGACAGCCTTCTCCTACAATGAGCAGTTCTTC. Protein sequence: CASQQTAFSYNEQFF. V usage is TRBV19 and J usage is TRBJ2-1, with a weak D call TRBD1 (5 bases). Trimming shortened V by 9 bases and J by 0 bases, and 15 bases separated the two germline ends. Germline CDR1 and CDR2: LNHDA and SQIVND (reference sequence). The CDR3 sequence is 15 residues long. The whole variable domain, remainder taken from reference TRBV19 and TRBJ2-1, is DGGITQSPKYLFRKEGQNVTLSCEQNLNHDAMYWYRQDPGQGLRLIYYSQIVNDFQKGDIAEGYSVSREKKESFPLTVTSAQKNPTAFYLCASQQTAFSYNEQFFGPGTRLTVL.

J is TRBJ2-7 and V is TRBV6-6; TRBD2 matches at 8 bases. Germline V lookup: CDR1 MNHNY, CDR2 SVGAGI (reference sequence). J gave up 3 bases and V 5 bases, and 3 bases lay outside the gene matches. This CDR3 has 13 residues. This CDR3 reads CASSRLASYEQYF. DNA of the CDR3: TGTGCCAGCAGTCGACTAGCGAGCTACGAGCAGTACTTC.

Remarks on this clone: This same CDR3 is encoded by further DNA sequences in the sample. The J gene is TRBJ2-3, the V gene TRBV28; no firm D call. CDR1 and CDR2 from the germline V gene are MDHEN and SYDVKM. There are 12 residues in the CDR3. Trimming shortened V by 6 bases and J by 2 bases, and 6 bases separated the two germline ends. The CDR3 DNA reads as TGTGCCAGCAGGCAATCCACAGATACGCAGTATTTT. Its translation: CASRQSTDTQYF.

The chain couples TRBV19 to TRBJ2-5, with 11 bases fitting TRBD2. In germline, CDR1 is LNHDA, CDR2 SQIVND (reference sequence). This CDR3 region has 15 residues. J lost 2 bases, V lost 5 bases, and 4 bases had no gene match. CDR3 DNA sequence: TGTGCCAGTAGTCTAGCGGGAGGCCTTCAAGAGACCCAGTACTTC. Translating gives CASSLAGGLQETQYF.

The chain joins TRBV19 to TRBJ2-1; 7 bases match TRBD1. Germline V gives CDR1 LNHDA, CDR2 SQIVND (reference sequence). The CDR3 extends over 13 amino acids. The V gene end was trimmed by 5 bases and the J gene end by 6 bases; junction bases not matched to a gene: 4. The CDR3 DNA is TGTGCCAGTAGTCCGCGGACAGGCAATGAGCAGTTCTTC. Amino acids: CASSPRTGNEQFF.